This record concerns one T cell receptor beta chain sequence. Produced via immunoSEQ multiplex PCR; TCRdb's table is partial and in-frame only. The table shows hundreds of thousands of clones, with about 88% occurring only once. This entry belongs to a study of blood T cell repertoires in COVID-19. About the study: T cells, B-cell-depleted T cells, or PBMCs provided the cDNA or gDNA that served as material.

Trimming pared 7 bases from V and 1 base from J, leaving 4 bases between. This CDR3 is built from 11 residues. Germline V lookup: CDR1 MNHNY, CDR2 SVGAGI (reference sequence). This chain joins TRBV6-6 and TRBJ1-1; D remains unclear. The receptor comes from a woman aged 45-65 years with COVID-19, enrolled during active disease. The specimen sequenced was peripheral blood. DNA for the CDR3: TGTGCCAGCAAGCGGAACACTGAAGCTTTCTTT. It specifies CASKRNTEAFF.